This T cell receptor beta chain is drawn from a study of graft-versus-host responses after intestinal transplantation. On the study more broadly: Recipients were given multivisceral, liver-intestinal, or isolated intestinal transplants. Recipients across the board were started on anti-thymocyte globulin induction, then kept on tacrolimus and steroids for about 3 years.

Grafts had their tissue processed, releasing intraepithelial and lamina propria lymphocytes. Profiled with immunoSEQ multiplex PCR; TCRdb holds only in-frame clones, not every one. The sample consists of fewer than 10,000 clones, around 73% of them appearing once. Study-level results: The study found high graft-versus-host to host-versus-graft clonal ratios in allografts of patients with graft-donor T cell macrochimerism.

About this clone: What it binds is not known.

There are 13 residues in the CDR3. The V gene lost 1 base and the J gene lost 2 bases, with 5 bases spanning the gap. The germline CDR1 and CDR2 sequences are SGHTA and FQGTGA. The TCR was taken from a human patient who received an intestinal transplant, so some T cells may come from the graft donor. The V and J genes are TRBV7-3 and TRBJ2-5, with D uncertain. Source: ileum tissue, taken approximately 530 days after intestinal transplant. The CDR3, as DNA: TGTGCCAGCAGCTTAAGGCGGCAAGAGACCCAGTACTTC. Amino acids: CASSLRRQETQYF.